A selection of T cell receptor beta chains follows, all from one sample in a study of cytomegalovirus exposure and HLA in healthy donors. Only in-frame clones appear in the TCRdb table, and some are missing; sequencing was by immunoSEQ multiplex PCR. The repertoire holds around 200,000 clones, with 60% to 85% as singletons. Specimen: PBMCs. The receptors derive from a female donor in good health and CMV-seronegative. The conserved cysteine and the conserved F or W are not part of the CDR3 here. The size of a clone is reported for some rows only, either as once, few or many, or as a class for expanded clones.

TRBJ1-1,-,TRBV28,ASRGQTGLNTEAF
TRBJ2-2,-,TRBV28,ASSSHSDTGELF
TRBJ2-7,-,TRBV5-6,ASSWRQGAREQY
TRBJ1-3,-,TRBV5-1,ASSLGGQNSGNTIY
TRBJ1-4,-,TRBV7-9,ASSLGDRGGSEKLF
TRBJ1-2,-,TRBV30,AWRLPDRDGYT
TRBJ2-6,-,TRBV29-1,SVQYAGANVLT
TRBJ2-1,-,TRBV7-6,ASSFPAGESYNEQF
TRBJ2-7,-,TRBV6-1,ASRPLAGGPYEQY
TRBJ2-7,-,TRBV19,ATSGDSSYEQY
TRBJ1-5,few,TRBV9,ASSVEGTGGQPQH
TRBJ2-7,-,TRBV7-8,ASSGRTGTYEQY
TRBJ1-2,-,TRBV9,ASSARGGGNYGYT
TRBJ1-1,-,TRBV25-1,ASSEYWGEEGAAF
TRBJ1-6,-,TRBV25-1,ASSEWGTGVESSPLH
TRBJ2-3,-,TRBV7-2,ASSLGLAGSSTDTQY
TRBJ2-2,-,TRBV9,ASSESGTLKWTGELF
TRBJ1-1,-,TRBV15,ATSRDLTGVNTEAF
TRBJ1-1,few,TRBV19,ASSIGTGENTEAF
TRBJ2-1,-,TRBV7-8,ASSLGLGPRNEQF
TRBJ2-4,-,TRBV6-5,ASREGTKNIQY
TRBJ1-1,few,TRBV2,ASSEGLNTEAF
TRBJ1-5,-,TRBV14,ASRYRGDQPQH
TRBJ1-2,-,TRBV6-5,ASRMDRRYGYT
TRBJ2-5,-,TRBV19,ASSTTGETQY
TRBJ1-2,-,TRBV13,ASSRNPGSHGYT
TRBJ2-7,-,TRBV27,ASSLLARDYEQY
TRBJ1-6,-,TRBV6-5,ASSYLQVDSPLH
TRBJ2-7,-,TRBV28,ASSVERGLYEQY
TRBJ2-3,-,TRBV11-2,ASSLDPAPDTQY
TRBJ1-6,-,TRBV11-1,ASSGRDRNSPLH
-,few,TRBV30,AWRASGGLSYEQY
TRBJ2-2,-,TRBV4-2,ASSQDSGSTGELF
TRBJ1-2,-,TRBV30,AWSPGRGYGYT
TRBJ2-7,-,TRBV19,ASSTKGGPYEQY
TRBJ2-1,-,TRBV7-2,ASSLTGTLYNEQF
TRBJ2-3,-,TRBV15,ATTEQRWSGTQY
TRBJ2-1,-,TRBV30,AWSRTKVSNEQF
TRBJ2-1,-,TRBV10-3,AISDRDTYNEQF
TRBJ2-2,few,TRBV7-2,ASSSTGLAGRAGELF
TRBJ1-5,-,TRBV7-8,ASSAGERGNQPQH
TRBJ2-1,-,TRBV15,ATSRVGGGNEQF
TRBJ1-5,-,TRBV7-9,SSSLVEQPQH
TRBJ1-5,-,TRBV10-3,AISESSGNQPQH
TRBJ2-3,-,TRBV29-1,SVAGLAGRTDTQY
TRBJ1-5,-,TRBV11-2,ASSLTYAGTSVNQPQH
TRBJ2-6,-,TRBV11-2,ASSGGQVFSSGANVLT
TRBJ2-7,once,TRBV7-3,ASSLGQGAYEQY
TRBJ2-2,few,TRBV4-1,ASSQDIRAPDRPNTGELF
TRBJ1-1,-,TRBV28,ASSLPGGITEAF